The clone carrying this T cell receptor beta chain was found a few times. Its cognate antigen is unknown. This entry belongs to a study of response to subunit inactivated influenza vaccine. TCRdb re-analysed the RT-PCR reads in MiXCR, keeping a single row per CDR3 protein. Counted here are roughly 670,000 distinct CDR3 sequences, 13% to 15% occurring once; the ten biggest clones make up roughly 7.2%. The CDR3 runs 14 residues. Trimming removed 7 bases from V and 7 bases from J, with 17 bases in between. Study results and caveats: The authors proposed limited new T cell recruitment per seasonal influenza vaccination.

This sample comprised PBMCs from blood, obtained roughly 15 days before vaccination. The clonotype comes from a man over 45 who received an inactivated influenza vaccine. V and J are TRBV12-3 or TRBV12-4 and TRBJ1-5, with D possibly TRBD1 on 6 matching bases. CDR3 DNA sequence: TGTGCCAGCAAAAAACCAGGGGTACGGCAGCCCCAGCATTTT. It translates to CASKKPGVRQPQHF.